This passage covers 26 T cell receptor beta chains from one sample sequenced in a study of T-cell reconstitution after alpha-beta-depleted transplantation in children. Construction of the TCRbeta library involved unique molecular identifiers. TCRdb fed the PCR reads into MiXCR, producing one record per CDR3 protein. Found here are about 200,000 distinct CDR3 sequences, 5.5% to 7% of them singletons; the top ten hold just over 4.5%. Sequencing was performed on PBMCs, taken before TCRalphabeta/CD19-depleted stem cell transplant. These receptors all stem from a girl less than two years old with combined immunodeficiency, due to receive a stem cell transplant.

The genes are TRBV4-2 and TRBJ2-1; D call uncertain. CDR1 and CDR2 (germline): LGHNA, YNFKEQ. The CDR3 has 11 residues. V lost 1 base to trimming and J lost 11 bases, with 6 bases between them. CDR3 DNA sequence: TGTGCCAGCAGCCAAGGTGGAAAGCAGTTCTTC. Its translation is CASSQGGKQFF.

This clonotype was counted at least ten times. For the CDR3, the DNA is TGCAGCGTTGAAGACAGCCCTTCCTATGGCTACACCTTC. Translated, it gives CSVEDSPSYGYTF. V usage is TRBV29-1 and J usage is TRBJ1-2; D remains unclear. Trimming took off 0 bases at V and 4 bases at J, with 9 bases between the two ends. Looked up from germline, CDR1 is SQVTM and CDR2 is ANQGSEA. There are 13 residues in the CDR3.

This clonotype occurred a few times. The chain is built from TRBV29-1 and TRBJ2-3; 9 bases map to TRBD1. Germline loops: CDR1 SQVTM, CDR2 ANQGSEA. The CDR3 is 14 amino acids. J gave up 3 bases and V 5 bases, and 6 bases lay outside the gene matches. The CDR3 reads CSVLGTGSTDTQYF. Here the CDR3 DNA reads TGCAGCGTTTTAGGGACAGGGTCTACAGATACGCAGTATTTT.

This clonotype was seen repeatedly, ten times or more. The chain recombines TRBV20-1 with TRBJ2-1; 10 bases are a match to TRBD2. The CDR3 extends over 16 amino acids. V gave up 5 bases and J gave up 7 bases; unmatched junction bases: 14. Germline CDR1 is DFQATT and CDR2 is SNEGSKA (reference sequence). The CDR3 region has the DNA TGCAGTGCTGACCTAGGACTAGCGGAGACTAGGAATGAGCAGTTCTTC. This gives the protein CSADLGLAETRNEQFF.

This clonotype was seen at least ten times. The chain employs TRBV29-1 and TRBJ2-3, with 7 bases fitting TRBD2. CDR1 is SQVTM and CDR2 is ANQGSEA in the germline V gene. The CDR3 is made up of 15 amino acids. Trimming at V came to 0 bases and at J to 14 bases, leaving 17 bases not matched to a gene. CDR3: CSVEDTRKGRRGRYF. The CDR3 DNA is TGCAGCGTTGAAGACACAAGGAAGGGTCGGCGGGGGAGGTATTTT.

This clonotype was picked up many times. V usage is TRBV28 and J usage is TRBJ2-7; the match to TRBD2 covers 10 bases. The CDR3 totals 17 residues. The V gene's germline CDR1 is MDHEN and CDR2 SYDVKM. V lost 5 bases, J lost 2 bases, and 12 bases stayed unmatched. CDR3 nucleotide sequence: TGTGCCAGCAGTCCCGTCATTGGGACTAGCGCCGCCTACGAGCAGTACTTC. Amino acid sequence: CASSPVIGTSAAYEQYF. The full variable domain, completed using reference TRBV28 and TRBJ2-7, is DVKVTQSSRYLVKRTGEKVFLECVQDMDHENMFWYRQDPGLGLRLIYFSYDVKMKEKGDIPEGYSVSREKKERFSLILESASTNQTSMYLCASSPVIGTSAAYEQYFGPGTRLTVT.

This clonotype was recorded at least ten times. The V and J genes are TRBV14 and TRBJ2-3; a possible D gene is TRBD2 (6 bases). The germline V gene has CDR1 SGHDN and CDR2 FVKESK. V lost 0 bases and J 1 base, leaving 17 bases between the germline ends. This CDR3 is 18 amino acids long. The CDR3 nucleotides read TGTGCCAGCAGCCAAGATATGGCAGGGACTTTTCGCACAGATACGCAGTATTTT. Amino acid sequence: CASSQDMAGTFRTDTQYF.

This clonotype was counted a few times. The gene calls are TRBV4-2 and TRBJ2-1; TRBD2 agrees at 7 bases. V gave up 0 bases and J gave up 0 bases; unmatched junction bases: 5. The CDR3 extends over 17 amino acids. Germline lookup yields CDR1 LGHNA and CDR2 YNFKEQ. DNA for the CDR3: TGTGCCAGCAGCCAAGATGGGTTAGCGGGCTCCTACAATGAGCAGTTCTTC. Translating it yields CASSQDGLAGSYNEQFF.

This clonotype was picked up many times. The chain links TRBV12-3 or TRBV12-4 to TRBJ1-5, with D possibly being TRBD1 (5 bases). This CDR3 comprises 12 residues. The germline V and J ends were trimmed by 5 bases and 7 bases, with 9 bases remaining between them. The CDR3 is CASSPRAQPQHF. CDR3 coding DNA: TGTGCCAGCAGTCCCAGGGCCCAGCCCCAGCATTTT.

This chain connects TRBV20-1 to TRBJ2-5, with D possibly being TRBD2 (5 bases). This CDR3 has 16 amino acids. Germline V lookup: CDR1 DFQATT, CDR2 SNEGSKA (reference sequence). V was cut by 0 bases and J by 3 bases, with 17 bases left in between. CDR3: CSAREYSGVGEETQYF. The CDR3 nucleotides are TGCAGTGCTAGAGAGTATTCCGGGGTTGGGGAAGAGACCCAGTACTTC.

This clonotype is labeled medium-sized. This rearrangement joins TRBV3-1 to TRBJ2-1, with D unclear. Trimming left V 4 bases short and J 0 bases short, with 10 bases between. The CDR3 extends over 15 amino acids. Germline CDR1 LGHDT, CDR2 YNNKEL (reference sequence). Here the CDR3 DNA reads TGTGCCAGCAGCCCCATTTGGAGCTCCTACAATGAGCAGTTCTTC. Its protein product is CASSPIWSSYNEQFF.

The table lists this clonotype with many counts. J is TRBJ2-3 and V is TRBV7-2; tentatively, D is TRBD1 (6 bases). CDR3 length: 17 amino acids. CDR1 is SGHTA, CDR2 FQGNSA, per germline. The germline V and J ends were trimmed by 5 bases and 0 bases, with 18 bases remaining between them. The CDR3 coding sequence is TGTGCCAGCAGCCTCTATCGGACAGCTACTAGCACAGATACGCAGTATTTT. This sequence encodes CASSLYRTATSTDTQYF.

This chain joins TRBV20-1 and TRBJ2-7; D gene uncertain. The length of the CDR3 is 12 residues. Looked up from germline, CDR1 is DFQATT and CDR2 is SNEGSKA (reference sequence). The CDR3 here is CCAPTQEYEQYF. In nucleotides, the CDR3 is TGCTGCGCCCCCACCCAGGAATACGAGCAGTACTTC.

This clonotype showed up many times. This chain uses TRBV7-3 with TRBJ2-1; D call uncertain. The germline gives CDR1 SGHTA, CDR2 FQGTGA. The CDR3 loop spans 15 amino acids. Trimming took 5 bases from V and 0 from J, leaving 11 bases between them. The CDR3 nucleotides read TGTGCCAGCAGCCAGGATAAAAGCTCCTACAATGAGCAGTTCTTC. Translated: CASSQDKSSYNEQFF.

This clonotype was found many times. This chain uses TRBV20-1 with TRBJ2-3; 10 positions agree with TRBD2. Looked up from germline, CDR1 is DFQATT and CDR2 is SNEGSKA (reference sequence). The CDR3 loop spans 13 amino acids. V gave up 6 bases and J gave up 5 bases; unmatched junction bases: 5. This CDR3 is CSAGTSARDTQYF. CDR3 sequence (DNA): TGCAGTGCCGGGACTAGCGCGAGAGATACGCAGTATTTT.

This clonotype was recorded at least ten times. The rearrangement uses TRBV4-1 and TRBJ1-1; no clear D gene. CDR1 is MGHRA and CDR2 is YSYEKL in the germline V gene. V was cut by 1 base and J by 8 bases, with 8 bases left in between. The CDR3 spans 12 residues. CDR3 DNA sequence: TGCGCCAGCAGCCAAGGTTTTGCCGAAGCTTTCTTT. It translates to CASSQGFAEAFF.

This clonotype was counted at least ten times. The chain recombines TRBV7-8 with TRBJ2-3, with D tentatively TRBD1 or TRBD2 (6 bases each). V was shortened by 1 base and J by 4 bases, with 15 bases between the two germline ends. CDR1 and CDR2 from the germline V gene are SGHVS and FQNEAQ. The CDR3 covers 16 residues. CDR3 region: CASSLDRGRLADTQYF. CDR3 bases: TGTGCCAGCAGCTTAGATCGGGGGCGTCTAGCAGATACGCAGTATTTT.

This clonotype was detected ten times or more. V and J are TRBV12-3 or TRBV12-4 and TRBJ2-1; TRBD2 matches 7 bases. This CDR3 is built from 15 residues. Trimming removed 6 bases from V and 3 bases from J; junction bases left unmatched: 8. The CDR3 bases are TGTGCCAGCAGGACCCCTAGCGGAAACTACAATGAGCAGTTCTTC. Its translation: CASRTPSGNYNEQFF.

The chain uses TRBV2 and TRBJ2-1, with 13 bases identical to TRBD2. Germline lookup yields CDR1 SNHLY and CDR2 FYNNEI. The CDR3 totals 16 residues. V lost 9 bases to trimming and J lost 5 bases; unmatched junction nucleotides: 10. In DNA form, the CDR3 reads TGTGCCAGAACCGGGACTAGCGGGAAGCCAGACAATGAGCAGTTCTTC. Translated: CARTGTSGKPDNEQFF.

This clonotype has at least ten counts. The CDR3 loop is CASSQEGTGSYEQYF. As DNA, the CDR3 is TGCGCCAGCAGCCAAGAAGGGACAGGGTCCTACGAGCAGTACTTC. The V call is TRBV4-3, the J call TRBJ2-7; TRBD1 agrees at 9 bases. The CDR3 runs 15 residues. Germline values: CDR1 LGHNA, CDR2 YSLEER. J lost 1 base, V lost 0 bases, and 1 base had no gene match.

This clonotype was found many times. The chain's CDR3 is CASSLGAGRYQETQYF. In nucleotides, the CDR3 is TGTGCCAGCAGCTTAGGGGCGGGAAGGTACCAAGAGACCCAGTACTTC. The rearrangement uses TRBV7-2 and TRBJ2-5; D perhaps matches TRBD2 (6 bases). The CDR3 totals 16 residues. Per the germline V gene, CDR1 is SGHTA and CDR2 is FQGNSA. V shed 1 base and J shed 0 bases, with 12 bases lying between them.

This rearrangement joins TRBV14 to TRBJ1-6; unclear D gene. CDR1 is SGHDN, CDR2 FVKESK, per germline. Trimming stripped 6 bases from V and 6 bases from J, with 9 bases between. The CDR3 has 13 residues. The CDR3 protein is CASSGDGNSPLHF. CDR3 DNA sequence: TGTGCCAGCAGTGGGGATGGTAATTCACCCCTCCACTTT.

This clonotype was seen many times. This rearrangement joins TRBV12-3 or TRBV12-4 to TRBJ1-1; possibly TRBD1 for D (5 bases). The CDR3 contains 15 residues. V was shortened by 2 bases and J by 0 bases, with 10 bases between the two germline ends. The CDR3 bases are TGTGCCAGCAGTTTAAATCCAGGGTTGAACACTGAAGCTTTCTTT. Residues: CASSLNPGLNTEAFF.

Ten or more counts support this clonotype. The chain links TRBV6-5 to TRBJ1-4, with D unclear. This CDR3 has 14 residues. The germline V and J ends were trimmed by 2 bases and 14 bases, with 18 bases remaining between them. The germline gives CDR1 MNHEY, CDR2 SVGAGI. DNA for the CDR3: TGTGCCAGCAGTTACACCGAGACAACCGATGGCCTGTTTTTT. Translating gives CASSYTETTDGLFF.

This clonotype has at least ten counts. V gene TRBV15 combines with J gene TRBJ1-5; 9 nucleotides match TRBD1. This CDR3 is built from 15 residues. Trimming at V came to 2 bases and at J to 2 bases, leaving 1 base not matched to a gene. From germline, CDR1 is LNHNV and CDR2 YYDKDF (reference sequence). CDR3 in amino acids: CATSRRDRGNQPQHF. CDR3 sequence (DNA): TGTGCCACCAGCAGAAGGGACAGGGGCAATCAGCCCCAGCATTTT.

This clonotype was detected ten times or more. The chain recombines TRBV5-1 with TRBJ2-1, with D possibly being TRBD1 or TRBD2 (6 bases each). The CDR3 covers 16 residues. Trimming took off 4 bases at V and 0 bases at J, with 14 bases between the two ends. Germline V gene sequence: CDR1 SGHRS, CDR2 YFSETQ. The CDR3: CASSLRGGSSYNEQFF. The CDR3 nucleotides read TGCGCCAGCAGCCTGAGAGGGGGGAGCTCCTACAATGAGCAGTTCTTC.